This note documents a single T cell receptor beta chain sequence. Its cognate antigen has yet to be identified. Base qualities are not recorded, but no much larger clone differs from it by a single base. The source of the sample is a study of blood T cell repertoires in COVID-19 (dated by TCRdb to the early 2020s). For the wider study: Samples from collaborators originated in the United States, Italy and Spain and spanned both the acute and convalescent phases of COVID-19. HLA class I and class II types, where available, came from metadata supplied by the sample provider rather than from assay-based typing. The sample metadata nearly always contained a de-identified subject ID, COVID-19 status, age in years and sex. The dataset comprised deeply sampled blood TCRbeta repertoires from subjects exposed to, actively infected with, or recovered from COVID-19. The samples were drawn from two sources: the first 160 participants of the ongoing ImmuneRACE study, and 950 to 1,500 subjects contributed by 6 global collaborators. The repertoires were released in a freely available public database intended as a resource for research on the immune response to SARS-CoV-2. The prospective study material was composed of cDNA or gDNA derived from T cells, B-cell-depleted T cells, or PBMCs. Study-level results and caveats: Clinical and demographic metadata were provided uncurated, with the amount varying by source and participant.

Another Seattle source contributed samples from volunteer blood donors who had recovered from COVID-19. The collaborating institutions used their own protocols to collect whole blood in K2EDTA tubes. For TCRbeta analysis, collaborators shipped samples in one of three forms: frozen whole blood, isolated PBMCs, or DNA extracted from either of those sample types. TCRbeta CDR3 regions were amplified from genomic DNA using the immunoSEQ Assay, a bias-controlled multiplex PCR. The authors' pipeline ran thus. Nucleated cell counts per sample were estimated from amplification of reference gene primers within the assay. Sequence reads were collapsed and filtered to measure the absolute abundance of every unique TCRbeta CDR3 rearrangement. Productive Simpson clonality was computed per sample as the square root of Simpson's diversity index over productive rearrangements. TCRdb's version of the immuneACCESS table is confined to in-frame rearrangements and falls short of the full clone set. An unresolved V gene accounts for under half of the shortfall where checked; the remainder is of unknown origin. V, J and clone size are taken as reported in that table, and D and trimming were inferred from the DNA itself. In all, the sample holds a few hundred thousand clones, and roughly 88% of those were seen once. The top ten hold about 2.1% of the sample.

Sequences GTSNPN (CDR1) and SVGIG (CDR2) are obtained from the germline V gene (reference sequence). A distance of 8 bases separates the germline ends of V and J, which lose 5 bases and 0 bases respectively. The CDR3 holds 13 amino acids from the cysteine to the phenylalanine. The sequence is cut down to CDR3 DNA, 39 bases in frame from base 1. The material sequenced was peripheral blood. The rearranged segments are TRBV30 and TRBJ1-5; matching of 6 bases hints at TRBD1 as the D gene. The clonotype comes from a man between 40 and 49 years old who had recovered from COVID-19. The DNA is as follows: TGTGCCTGGGCGGGACATAGCAATCAGCCCCAGCATTTT. The resulting protein is CAWAGHSNQPQHF.